The 20 T cell receptor beta chains below all came from one sample that was sequenced in a study of control samples from healthy donors and cancer patients. The protocol was immunoSEQ multiplex PCR, while the TCRdb copy is restricted to in-frame clones and leaves out a portion. Among 100,000 or so clones, approximately 93% were seen once, and the ten largest hold around 1%. Input material: blood. These receptors originate from a woman aged 30 to 39 in good health.

J is TRBJ1-3 and V is TRBV7-7; 7 bases align to TRBD1. In germline, CDR1 is SSHAT, CDR2 FNYEAQ (reference sequence). CDR3 size: 13 residues. Trimming removed 3 bases from V and 4 bases from J; junction bases left unmatched: 0. DNA of the CDR3: TGTGCCAGCAGCTTGGGACAGGGAAACACCATATATTTT. Its translation is CASSLGQGNTIYF.

The rearrangement uses TRBV4-1 and TRBJ1-3, with D possibly being TRBD1 (6 bases). Germline assignment: CDR1 MGHRA and CDR2 YSYEKL. This CDR3 spans 15 amino acids. Deletions cut 2 bases from V and 2 bases from J, with 10 bases between. CDR3 sequence (DNA): TGCGCCAGCAGCCAATACAGGGTCCCTGGAAACACCATATATTTT. This gives the protein CASSQYRVPGNTIYF.

This clone was counted a single time. V and J are TRBV10-1 and TRBJ2-7, with D tentatively TRBD1 (5 bases). The V gene's germline CDR1 is WNHNN and CDR2 SYGVQD (reference sequence). This CDR3 comprises 17 residues. Trimming took 0 bases from V and 0 from J, leaving 15 bases between them. This CDR3 is CASSESITGFYSYEQYF. The CDR3 nucleotides are TGCGCCAGCAGTGAGTCGATTACAGGTTTCTACTCCTACGAGCAGTACTTC.

The chain combines TRBV19 with TRBJ1-1; D unresolved. V dropped 1 base and J dropped 6 bases, with 12 bases sitting between them. Germline V gives CDR1 LNHDA, CDR2 SQIVND (reference sequence). This CDR3 contains 14 residues. Here the CDR3 reads CASSIVGRVPEAFF. DNA of the CDR3: TGTGCCAGTAGTATAGTAGGGCGCGTCCCTGAAGCTTTCTTT.

The chain joins TRBV4-2 to TRBJ1-6; 7 nucleotides line up with TRBD1. CDR1 and CDR2 from the germline V gene are LGHNA and YNFKEQ. The V gene end was trimmed by 2 bases and the J gene end by 8 bases; junction bases not matched to a gene: 9. The CDR3 contains 16 residues. This chain's CDR3 is CASSQSEGAPDSPLHF. Written as DNA, the CDR3 is TGTGCCAGCAGCCAATCGGAGGGGGCGCCTGATTCACCCCTCCACTTT.

J is TRBJ1-1 and V is TRBV30, with D possibly matching TRBD1 (5 bases). The CDR3 totals 13 residues. With 2 bases removed from V and 1 base from J, the gap between germline ends came to 8 bases. CDR1 and CDR2 (germline): GTSNPN, SVGIG (reference sequence). CDR3 sequence: CAWSWGKNTEAFF. The CDR3 coding sequence is TGTGCCTGGAGTTGGGGGAAGAACACTGAAGCTTTCTTT. Using reference TRBV30 and TRBJ1-1 for the parts outside the CDR3, the full variable domain is SQTIHQWPATLVQPVGSPLSLECTVEGTSNPNLYWYRQAAGRGLQLLFYSVGIGQISSEVPQNLSASRPQDRQFILSSKKLLLSDSGFYLCAWSWGKNTEAFFGQGTRLTVV.

The chain employs TRBV5-1 and TRBJ2-5, with TRBD2 matching 7 bases. J lost 4 bases, V lost 2 bases, and 5 bases had no gene match. Per the germline V gene, CDR1 is SGHRS and CDR2 is YFSETQ. There are 14 residues in the CDR3. CDR3 residues: CASSFFSGGETQYF. The CDR3 region has the DNA TGCGCCAGCAGCTTTTTTTCGGGAGGAGAGACCCAGTACTTC.

V gene TRBV9 combines with J gene TRBJ1-2; D gene ambiguous. CDR1 and CDR2 from the germline V gene are SGDLS and YYNGEE. Between the trimmed V and J ends, which lost 0 bases and 4 bases, there was a span of 7 bases. The CDR3 covers 13 residues. This chain's CDR3 is CASSVENFYGYTF. For the CDR3, the DNA is TGTGCCAGCAGCGTAGAAAATTTCTATGGCTACACCTTC.

The V call is TRBV20-1, the J call TRBJ2-5; D is perhaps TRBD1 (5 bases). V was trimmed by 3 bases and J by 5 bases, leaving 16 bases between them. Germline assignment: CDR1 DFQATT and CDR2 SNEGSKA (reference sequence). This CDR3 is 14 amino acids long. In DNA, the CDR3 is TGCAGTGCTAGTGAGTGGCAGGGTGGGGAGACCCAGTACTTC. Translation: CSASEWQGGETQYF.

V and J are TRBV10-3 and TRBJ1-5, with TRBD1 as a possible D gene (5 bases). The V end was cut by 6 bases, the J end by 3 bases, with 12 bases between. Germline CDR1 is ENHRY and CDR2 is SYGVKD. The CDR3 has 14 residues. CDR3 sequence reads: CAIRQEGNNQPQHF. The DNA of the CDR3 is TGTGCCATCAGACAGGAGGGGAACAATCAGCCCCAGCATTTT.

Concerning this clone itself: Additional DNA sequences in this sample encode the identical CDR3. The chain employs TRBV5-1 and TRBJ1-3, with a weak D call TRBD1 (5 bases). CDR3 length: 14 amino acids. The germline CDR1 and CDR2 sequences are SGHRS and YFSETQ. With 7 bases removed from V and 4 bases from J, the gap between germline ends came to 15 bases. CDR3 DNA sequence: TGCGCCAGCGGACAAGGGGCGGAGGGAAACACCATATATTTT. Residues: CASGQGAEGNTIYF.

This chain uses TRBV12-5 with TRBJ2-5; D not resolved. The germline V and J ends were trimmed by 2 bases and 1 base, with 5 bases remaining between them. This CDR3 is 13 amino acids long. The germline gives CDR1 LGHNT, CDR2 FRNRAP. This CDR3 is CASGLQIQETQYF. CDR3 in DNA: TGTGCTAGTGGTTTGCAGATCCAAGAGACCCAGTACTTC.

This clone came up a few times. CDR3: CASGSNRGHGYTF. The DNA for the CDR3 is TGTGCCAGCGGCTCTAACAGGGGGCATGGCTACACCTTC. The chain recombines TRBV12-3 or TRBV12-4 with TRBJ1-2; 9 bases align to TRBD1. V lost 8 bases to trimming and J lost 6 bases; unmatched junction nucleotides: 7. The CDR3 is made up of 13 amino acids.

The chain joins TRBV10-1 to TRBJ1-3; D is unresolved. Between the trimmed V and J ends, which lost 8 bases and 0 bases, there was a span of 8 bases. The CDR3 consists of 13 residues. The V gene's germline CDR1 is WNHNN and CDR2 SYGVQD (reference sequence). The CDR3 DNA sequence: TGCGCCAGCGCACCGGCCTCTGGAAACACCATATATTTT. Amino acids: CASAPASGNTIYF.

V usage is TRBV2 and J usage is TRBJ2-1; a possible D gene is TRBD2 (6 bases). The germline V and J ends were trimmed by 10 bases and 5 bases, with 12 bases remaining between them. CDR1 and CDR2 (germline): SNHLY, FYNNEI. The CDR3 is made up of 12 amino acids. For the CDR3, the DNA is TGTGCCAAGCGGAGGGAGAACAATGAGCAGTTCTTC. As protein: CAKRRENNEQFF.

The genes are TRBV19 and TRBJ2-5; TRBD1 matches at 7 bases. V shed 7 bases, J shed 1 base, and the junction held 6 bases outside the gene matches. This CDR3 is 14 amino acids long. Germline CDR1 is LNHDA and CDR2 is SQIVND (reference sequence). The CDR3 reads CASTEAGGQETQYF. The CDR3 coding sequence is TGTGCCAGTACCGAAGCAGGGGGCCAAGAGACCCAGTACTTC.

This clone occurred once. In nucleotides, the CDR3 is TGCGCCAGCACCCGCGGAAACGAGGGTTCACCCCTCCACTTT. Protein: CASTRGNEGSPLHF. The rearrangement uses TRBV10-2 and TRBJ1-6; no definite D call. The CDR3 loop spans 14 amino acids. Trimming stripped 7 bases from V and 9 bases from J, with 16 bases between. CDR1 and CDR2 (germline): WSHSY, SAAADI.

This clone appeared a single time. The CDR3 DNA reads as TGTGCCAGTAGGCGGGGGATTTACAATGAGCAGTTCTTC. This gives the protein CASRRGIYNEQFF. The chain is built from TRBV6-5 and TRBJ2-1; 7 bases are shared with TRBD2. Germline trimming cut 9 bases from V and 4 bases from J; bases unmatched to any gene: 6. The CDR3 contains 13 residues. CDR1 MNHEY and CDR2 SVGAGI come from the germline V gene.

V usage is TRBV6-6 and J usage is TRBJ2-1; no firm D call. V shed 5 bases and J shed 5 bases, with 7 bases lying between them. The CDR3 contains 12 residues. CDR1 and CDR2 (germline): MNHNY, SVGAGI (reference sequence). The CDR3 loop reads CASSTADNEQFF. CDR3 sequence (DNA): TGTGCCAGCAGTACAGCTGACAATGAGCAGTTCTTC.

A word on this clone: Germline and junction disagree at one end, which may indicate a read error. This rearrangement joins TRBV18 to TRBJ1-1, with D tentatively TRBD1 (6 bases). The CDR3 is 11 amino acids. The germline CDR1 and CDR2 sequences are KGHSH and LQKENI. The CDR3 here is CASSSRDIKIF. CDR3 DNA sequence: TGTGCCAGCTCATCCCGGGACATAAAAATCTTT.